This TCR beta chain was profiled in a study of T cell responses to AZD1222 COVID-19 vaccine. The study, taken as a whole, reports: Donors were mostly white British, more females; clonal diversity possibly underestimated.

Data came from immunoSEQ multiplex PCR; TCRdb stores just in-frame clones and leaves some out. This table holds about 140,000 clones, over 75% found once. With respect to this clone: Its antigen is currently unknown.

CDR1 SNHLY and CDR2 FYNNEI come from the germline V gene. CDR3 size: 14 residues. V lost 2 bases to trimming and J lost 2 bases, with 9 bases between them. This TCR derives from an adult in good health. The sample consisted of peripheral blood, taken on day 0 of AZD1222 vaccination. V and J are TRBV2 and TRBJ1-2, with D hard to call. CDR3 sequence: CASSEKAPNYGYTF. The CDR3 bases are TGTGCCAGCAGTGAAAAGGCACCCAACTATGGCTACACCTTC.